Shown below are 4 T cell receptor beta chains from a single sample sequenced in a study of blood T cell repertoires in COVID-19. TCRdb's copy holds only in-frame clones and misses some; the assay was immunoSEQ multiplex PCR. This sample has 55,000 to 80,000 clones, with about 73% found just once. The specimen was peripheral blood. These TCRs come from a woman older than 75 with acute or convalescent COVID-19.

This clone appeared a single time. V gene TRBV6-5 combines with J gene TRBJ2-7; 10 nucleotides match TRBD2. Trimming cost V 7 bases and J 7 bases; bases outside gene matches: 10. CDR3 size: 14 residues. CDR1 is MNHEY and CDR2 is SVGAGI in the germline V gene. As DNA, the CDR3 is TGTGCCAGCACAAAGCGGGAGGGTGGTTATGAGCAGTACTTC. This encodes CASTKREGGYEQYF.

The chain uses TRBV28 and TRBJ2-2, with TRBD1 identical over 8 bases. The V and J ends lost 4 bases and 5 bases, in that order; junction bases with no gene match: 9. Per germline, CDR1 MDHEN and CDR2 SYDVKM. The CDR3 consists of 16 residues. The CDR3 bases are TGTGCCAGCAGTTCCTTCAGGGGGCGCGGAACCGGGGAGCTGTTTTTT. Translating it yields CASSSFRGRGTGELFF.

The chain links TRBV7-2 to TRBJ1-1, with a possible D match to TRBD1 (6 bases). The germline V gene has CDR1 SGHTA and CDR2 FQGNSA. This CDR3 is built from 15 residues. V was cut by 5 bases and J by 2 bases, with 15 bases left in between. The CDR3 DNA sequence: TGTGCCAGCAGCCCGAGGCCAGGGGACAACACTGAAGCTTTCTTT. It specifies CASSPRPGDNTEAFF.

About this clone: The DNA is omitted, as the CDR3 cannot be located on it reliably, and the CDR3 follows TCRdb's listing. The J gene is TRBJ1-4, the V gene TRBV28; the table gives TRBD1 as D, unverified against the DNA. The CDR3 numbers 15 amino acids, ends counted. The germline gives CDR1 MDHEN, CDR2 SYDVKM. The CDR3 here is CASSTSGQADEKLFF.